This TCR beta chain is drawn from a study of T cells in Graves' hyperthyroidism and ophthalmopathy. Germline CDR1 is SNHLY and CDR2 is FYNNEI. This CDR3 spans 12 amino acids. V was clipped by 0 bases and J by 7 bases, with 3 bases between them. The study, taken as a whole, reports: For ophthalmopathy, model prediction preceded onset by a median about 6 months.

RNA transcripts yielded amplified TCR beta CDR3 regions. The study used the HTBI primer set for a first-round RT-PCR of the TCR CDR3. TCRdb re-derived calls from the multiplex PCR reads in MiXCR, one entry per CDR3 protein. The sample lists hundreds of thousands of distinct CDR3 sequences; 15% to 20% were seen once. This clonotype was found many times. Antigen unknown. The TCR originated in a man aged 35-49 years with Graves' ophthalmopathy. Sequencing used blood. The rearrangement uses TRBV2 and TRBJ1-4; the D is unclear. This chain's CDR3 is CASSEAIEKLFF. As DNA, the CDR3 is TGTGCCAGCAGTGAAGCCATTGAAAAACTGTTTTTT. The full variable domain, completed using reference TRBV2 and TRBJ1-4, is EPEVTQTPSHQVTQMGQEVILRCVPISNHLYFYWYRQILGQKVEFLVSFYNNEISEKSEIFDDQFSVERPDGSNFTLKIRSTKLEDSAMYFCASSEAIEKLFFGSGTQLSVL.